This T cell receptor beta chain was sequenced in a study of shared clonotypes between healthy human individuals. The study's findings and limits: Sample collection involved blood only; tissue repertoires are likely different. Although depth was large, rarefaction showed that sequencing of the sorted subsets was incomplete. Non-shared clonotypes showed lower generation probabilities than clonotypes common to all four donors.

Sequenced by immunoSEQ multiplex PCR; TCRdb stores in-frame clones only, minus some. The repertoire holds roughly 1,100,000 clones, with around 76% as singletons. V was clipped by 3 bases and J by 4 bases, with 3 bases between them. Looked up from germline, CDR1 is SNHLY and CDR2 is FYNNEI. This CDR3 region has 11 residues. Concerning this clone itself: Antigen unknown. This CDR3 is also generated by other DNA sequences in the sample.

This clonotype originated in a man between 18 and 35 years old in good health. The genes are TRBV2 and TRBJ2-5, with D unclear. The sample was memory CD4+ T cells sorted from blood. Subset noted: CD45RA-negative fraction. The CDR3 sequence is CASSDGETQYF. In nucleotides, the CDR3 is TGTGCCAGCAGTGATGGAGAGACCCAGTACTTC.